The clone carrying this TCR beta chain was seen a handful of times. This sample's TCRbeta library carried unique molecular identifier barcodes. TCRdb recomputed calls from the PCR reads with MiXCR, one row per CDR3 protein. The sample yields some 500,000 distinct CDR3 sequences, approximately 32% seen once. This CDR3 comprises 15 residues. The V end lost 4 bases, the J end lost 3 bases, and 18 bases lay between the germline ends. Germline V gene lookup returns CDR1 SQVTM and CDR2 ANQGSEA. This record belongs to a study of T-cell reconstitution after alpha-beta-depleted transplantation in children. This material consisted of PBMCs from the stem cell graft donor, taken from the stem cell graft. The V call is TRBV29-1, the J call TRBJ1-2; possible D gene TRBD1, 6 bases. The receptor comes from a human donor who donated a stem cell graft to a child with aplastic anemia. The CDR3 nucleotides are TGCAGCGTTGGTTTGGGGGCCAGGATCGACTATGGCTACACCTTC. This gives the protein CSVGLGARIDYGYTF.